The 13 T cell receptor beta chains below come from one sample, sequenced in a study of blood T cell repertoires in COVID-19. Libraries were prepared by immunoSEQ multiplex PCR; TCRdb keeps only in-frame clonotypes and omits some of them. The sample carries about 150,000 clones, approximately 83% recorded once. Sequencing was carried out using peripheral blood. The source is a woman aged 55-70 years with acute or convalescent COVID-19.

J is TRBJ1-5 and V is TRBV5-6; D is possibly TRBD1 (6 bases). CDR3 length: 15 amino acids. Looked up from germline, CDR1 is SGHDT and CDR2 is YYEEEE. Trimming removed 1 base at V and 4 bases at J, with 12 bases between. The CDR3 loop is CASSLFDRQNQPQHF. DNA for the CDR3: TGTGCCAGCAGCTTGTTTGACAGGCAGAATCAGCCCCAGCATTTT. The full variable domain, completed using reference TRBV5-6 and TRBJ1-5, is DAGVTQSPTHLIKTRGQQVTLRCSPKSGHDTVSWYQQALGQGPQFIFQYYEEEERQRGNFPDRFSGHQFPNYSSELNVNALLLGDSALYLCASSLFDRQNQPQHFGDGTRLSIL.

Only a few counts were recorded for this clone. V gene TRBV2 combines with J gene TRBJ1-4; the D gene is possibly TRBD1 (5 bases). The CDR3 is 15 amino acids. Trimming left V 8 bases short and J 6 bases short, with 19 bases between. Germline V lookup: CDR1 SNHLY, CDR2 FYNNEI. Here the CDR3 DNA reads TGTGCCAGCCAAAGAACGTTAGGAGGGGATGAAAAACTGTTTTTT. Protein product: CASQRTLGGDEKLFF. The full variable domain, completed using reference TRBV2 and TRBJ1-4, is EPEVTQTPSHQVTQMGQEVILRCVPISNHLYFYWYRQILGQKVEFLVSFYNNEISEKSEIFDDQFSVERPDGSNFTLKIRSTKLEDSAMYFCASQRTLGGDEKLFFGSGTQLSVL.

The CDR3: CASSSDRGRGPYEQYV. In DNA form, the CDR3 reads TGTGCCAGCTCATCTGACAGGGGTCGCGGGCCCTACGAGCAGTACGTC. The V gene is TRBV28, the J gene TRBJ2-7; 8 nucleotides align to TRBD1. Germline V gene sequence: CDR1 MDHEN, CDR2 SYDVKM. The CDR3 length is 16 residues. J was trimmed by 2 bases and V by 8 bases; bases with no gene match: 14.

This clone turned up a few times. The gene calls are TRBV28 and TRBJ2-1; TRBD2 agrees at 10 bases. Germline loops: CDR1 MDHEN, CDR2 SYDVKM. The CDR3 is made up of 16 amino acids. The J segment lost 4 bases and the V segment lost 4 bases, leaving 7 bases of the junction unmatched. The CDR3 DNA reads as TGTGCCAGCAGTTCTCACCTAGCGGGGGTATACAATGAGCAGTTCTTC. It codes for CASSSHLAGVYNEQFF.

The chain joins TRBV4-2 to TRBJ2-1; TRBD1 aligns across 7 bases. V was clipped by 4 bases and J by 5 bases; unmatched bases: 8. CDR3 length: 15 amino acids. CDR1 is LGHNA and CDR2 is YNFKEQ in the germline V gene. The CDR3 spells CASSPEGDRHNEQFF. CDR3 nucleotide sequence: TGTGCCAGCAGCCCAGAGGGGGACAGACACAATGAGCAGTTCTTC.

CDR3 loop: CASSPGQVRNEAFF. Here the CDR3 DNA reads TGTGCCAGCAGCCCGGGACAGGTCAGAAATGAAGCTTTCTTT. This rearrangement joins TRBV5-4 to TRBJ1-1, with 8 bases lining up with TRBD1. V lost 4 bases to trimming and J lost 7 bases; unmatched junction nucleotides: 9. The germline V gene has CDR1 SGHNT and CDR2 YYREEE (reference sequence). This CDR3 contains 14 residues.

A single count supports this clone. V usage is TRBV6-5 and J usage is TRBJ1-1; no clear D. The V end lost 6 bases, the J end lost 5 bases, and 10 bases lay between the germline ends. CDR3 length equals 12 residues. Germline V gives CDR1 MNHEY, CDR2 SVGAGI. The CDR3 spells CASSWRRTEAFF. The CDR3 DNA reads TGTGCCAGCAGCTGGAGGAGGACTGAAGCTTTCTTT.

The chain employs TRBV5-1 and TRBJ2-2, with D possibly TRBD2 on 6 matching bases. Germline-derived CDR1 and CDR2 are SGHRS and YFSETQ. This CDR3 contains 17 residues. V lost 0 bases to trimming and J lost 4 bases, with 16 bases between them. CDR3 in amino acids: CASSLALTPGVTGELFF. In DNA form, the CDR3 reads TGCGCCAGCAGCTTGGCCCTGACCCCGGGGGTCACCGGGGAGCTGTTTTTT.

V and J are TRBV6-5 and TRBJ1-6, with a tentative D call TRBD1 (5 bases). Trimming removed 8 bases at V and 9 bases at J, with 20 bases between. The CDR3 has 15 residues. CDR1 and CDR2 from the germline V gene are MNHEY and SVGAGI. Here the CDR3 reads CASRRSQEQGSPLHF. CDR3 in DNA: TGTGCCAGCCGGCGCTCACAGGAGCAAGGTTCACCCCTCCACTTT.

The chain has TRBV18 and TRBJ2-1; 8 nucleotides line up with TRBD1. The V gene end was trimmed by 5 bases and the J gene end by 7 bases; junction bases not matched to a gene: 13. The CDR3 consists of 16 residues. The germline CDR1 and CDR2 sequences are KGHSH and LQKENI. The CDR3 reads CASSSDRVRVGNEQFF. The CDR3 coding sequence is TGTGCCAGCTCATCGGACAGGGTCCGAGTTGGGAATGAGCAGTTCTTC.

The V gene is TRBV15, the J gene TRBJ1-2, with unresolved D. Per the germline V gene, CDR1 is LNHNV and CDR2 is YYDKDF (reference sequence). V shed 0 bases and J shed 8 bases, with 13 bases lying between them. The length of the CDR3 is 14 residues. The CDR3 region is CATSRDLGQGGYTF. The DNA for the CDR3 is TGTGCCACCAGCAGAGATCTGGGCCAAGGCGGCTACACCTTC.

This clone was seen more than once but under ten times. CDR3 protein: CASSVGGAGETQYF. CDR3 nucleotides: TGTGCCAGCAGTGTCGGGGGGGCCGGGGAGACCCAGTACTTC. The chain joins TRBV2 to TRBJ2-5; 8 bases map to TRBD2. Germline CDR1 SNHLY, CDR2 FYNNEI. The trim removed 4 bases at V and 5 bases at J, leaving 6 bases unmatched. The CDR3 totals 14 residues.

The CDR3 DNA sequence: TGTGCCAGCAGCTTAGGTCAGGATGTCCACGAGCAGTACTTC. Amino acids: CASSLGQDVHEQYF. The rearrangement uses TRBV7-9 and TRBJ2-7; D unclear. The V end was cut by 1 base, the J end by 5 bases, with 12 bases between. Germline V gene lookup returns CDR1 SEHNR and CDR2 FQNEAQ (reference sequence). The CDR3 runs 14 residues.